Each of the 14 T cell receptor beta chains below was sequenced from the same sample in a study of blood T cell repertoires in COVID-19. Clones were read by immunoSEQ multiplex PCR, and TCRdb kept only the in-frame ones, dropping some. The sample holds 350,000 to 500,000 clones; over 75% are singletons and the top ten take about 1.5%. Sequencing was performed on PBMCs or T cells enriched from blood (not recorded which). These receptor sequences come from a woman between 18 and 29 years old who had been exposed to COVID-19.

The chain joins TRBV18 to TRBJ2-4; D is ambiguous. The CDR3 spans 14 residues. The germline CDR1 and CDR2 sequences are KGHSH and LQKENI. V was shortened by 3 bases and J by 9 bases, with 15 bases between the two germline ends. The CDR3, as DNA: TGTGCCAGCTCACCCCTTGATGGGTCGGGCATTCAGTACTTC. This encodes CASSPLDGSGIQYF.

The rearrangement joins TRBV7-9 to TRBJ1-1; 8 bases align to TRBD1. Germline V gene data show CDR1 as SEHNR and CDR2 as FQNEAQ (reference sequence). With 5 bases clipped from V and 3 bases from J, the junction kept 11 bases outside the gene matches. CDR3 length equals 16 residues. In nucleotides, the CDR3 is TGTGCCAGCAGCCCGGACAGGGTTTTATTGGACACTGAAGCTTTCTTT. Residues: CASSPDRVLLDTEAFF.

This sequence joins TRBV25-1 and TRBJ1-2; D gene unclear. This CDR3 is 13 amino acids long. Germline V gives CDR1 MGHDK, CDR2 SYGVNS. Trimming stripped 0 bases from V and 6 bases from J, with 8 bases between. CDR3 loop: CASSEYYRDGYTF. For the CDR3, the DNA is TGTGCCAGCAGTGAATATTACAGAGATGGCTACACCTTC.

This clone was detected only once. The CDR3: CASSELAAYNEQFF. CDR3 in DNA: TGTGCCAGCAGTGAACTAGCGGCATACAATGAGCAGTTCTTC. The chain recombines TRBV2 with TRBJ2-1; 7 bases fit TRBD2. Trimming took 2 bases from V and 4 from J; bases not matched to a gene: 2. CDR1 is SNHLY and CDR2 is FYNNEI in the germline V gene. The CDR3 is made up of 14 amino acids.

This CDR3 reads CASSLVNRGLTGGYTF. Here the CDR3 DNA reads TGTGCCAGCAGCTTAGTAAACAGGGGATTAACGGGAGGCTACACCTTC. The chain joins TRBV7-2 to TRBJ1-2; 7 bases are a match to TRBD1. V shed 1 base and J 8 bases; nucleotides not matched to a gene: 13. The CDR3 runs to 16 residues. The V gene's germline CDR1 is SGHTA and CDR2 FQGNSA.

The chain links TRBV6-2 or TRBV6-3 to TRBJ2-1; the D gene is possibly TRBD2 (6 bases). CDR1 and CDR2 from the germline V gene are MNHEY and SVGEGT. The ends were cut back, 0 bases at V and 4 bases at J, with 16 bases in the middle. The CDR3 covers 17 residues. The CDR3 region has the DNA TGTGCCAGCAGTTACTCTATTAAGGGCCGGGAGTACAATGAGCAGTTCTTC. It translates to CASSYSIKGREYNEQFF.

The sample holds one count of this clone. The CDR3 is CASNKDRGPYEQYF. The CDR3 region has the DNA TGTGCCAGCAATAAGGACAGGGGGCCCTACGAGCAGTACTTC. V gene TRBV2 combines with J gene TRBJ2-7, with 11 bases identical to TRBD1. Germline lookup yields CDR1 SNHLY and CDR2 FYNNEI. The CDR3 sequence is 14 residues long. J was trimmed by 2 bases and V by 7 bases; bases with no gene match: 4.

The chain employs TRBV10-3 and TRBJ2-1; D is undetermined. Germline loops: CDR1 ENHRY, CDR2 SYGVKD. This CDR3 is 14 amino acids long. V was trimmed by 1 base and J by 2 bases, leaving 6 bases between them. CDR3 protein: CAISELAPYNEQFF. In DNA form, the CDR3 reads TGTGCCATCAGTGAGTTAGCCCCCTACAATGAGCAGTTCTTC.

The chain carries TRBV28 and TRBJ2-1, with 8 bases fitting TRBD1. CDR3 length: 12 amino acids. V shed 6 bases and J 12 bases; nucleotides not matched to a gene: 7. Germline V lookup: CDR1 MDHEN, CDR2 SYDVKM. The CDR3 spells CASRRAGGGQFF. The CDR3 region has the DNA TGTGCCAGCAGGAGAGCAGGGGGCGGGCAGTTCTTC.

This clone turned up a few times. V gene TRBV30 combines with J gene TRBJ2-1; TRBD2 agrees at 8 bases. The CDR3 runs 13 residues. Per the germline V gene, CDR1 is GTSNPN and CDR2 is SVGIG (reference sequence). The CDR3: CAEAGGRVGEQFF. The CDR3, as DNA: TGTGCAGAGGCGGGGGGCCGGGTGGGCGAGCAGTTCTTC.

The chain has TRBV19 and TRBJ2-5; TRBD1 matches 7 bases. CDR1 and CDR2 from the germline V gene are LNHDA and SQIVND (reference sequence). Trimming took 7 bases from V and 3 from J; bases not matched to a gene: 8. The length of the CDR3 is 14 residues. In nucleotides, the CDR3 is TGTGCCAGTACCCACGGGACAGAGGAAGAGACCCAGTACTTC. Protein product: CASTHGTEEETQYF.

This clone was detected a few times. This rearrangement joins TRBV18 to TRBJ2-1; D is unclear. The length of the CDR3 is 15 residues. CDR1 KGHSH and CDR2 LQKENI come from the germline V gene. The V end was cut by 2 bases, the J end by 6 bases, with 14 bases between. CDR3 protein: CASSPVAEECNEQFF. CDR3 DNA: TGTGCCAGCTCACCAGTCGCAGAGGAGTGCAATGAGCAGTTCTTC.

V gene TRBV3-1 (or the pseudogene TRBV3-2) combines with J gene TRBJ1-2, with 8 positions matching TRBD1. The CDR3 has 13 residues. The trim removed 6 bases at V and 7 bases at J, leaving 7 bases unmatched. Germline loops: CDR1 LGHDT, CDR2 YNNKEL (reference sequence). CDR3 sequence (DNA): TGTGCCAGCAGGGTCGGGACAGGAGGTGGCTACACCTTC. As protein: CASRVGTGGGYTF.

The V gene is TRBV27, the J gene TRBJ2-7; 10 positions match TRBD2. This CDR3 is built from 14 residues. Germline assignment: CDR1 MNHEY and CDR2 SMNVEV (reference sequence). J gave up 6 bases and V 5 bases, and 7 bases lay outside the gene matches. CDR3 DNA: TGTGCCAGCAGTCGCCTAGCGGGAGTTAGCGAGCAGTACTTC. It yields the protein CASSRLAGVSEQYF.